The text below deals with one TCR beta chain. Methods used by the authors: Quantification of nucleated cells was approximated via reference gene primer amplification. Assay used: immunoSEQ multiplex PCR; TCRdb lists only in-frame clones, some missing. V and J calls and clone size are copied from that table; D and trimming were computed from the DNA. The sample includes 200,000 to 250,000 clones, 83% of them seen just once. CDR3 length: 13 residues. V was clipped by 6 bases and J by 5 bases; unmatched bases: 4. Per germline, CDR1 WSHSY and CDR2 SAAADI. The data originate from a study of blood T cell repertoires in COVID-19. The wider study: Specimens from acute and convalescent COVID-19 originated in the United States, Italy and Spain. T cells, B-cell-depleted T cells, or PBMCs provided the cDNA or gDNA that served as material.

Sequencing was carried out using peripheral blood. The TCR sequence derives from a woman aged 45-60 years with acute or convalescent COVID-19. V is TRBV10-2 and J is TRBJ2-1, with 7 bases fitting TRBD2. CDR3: CASRIAGDNEQFF. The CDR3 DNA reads TGCGCCAGCAGAATCGCGGGGGACAATGAGCAGTTCTTC.